This T cell receptor (beta chain) was observed in a study of T cell changes during pregnancy in multiple sclerosis. TCRdb's table, derived via immunoSEQ multiplex PCR, lists solely in-frame clones and lacks some. The sample consists of tens of thousands of clones, around 92% of them appearing once. The CDR3 has 15 residues. V lost 1 base to trimming and J lost 2 bases, with 9 bases between them. Germline V gene sequence: CDR1 LNHDA, CDR2 SQIVND (reference sequence). This receptor was obtained from a female donor in good health, enrolled as a control in a pregnancy study. Sequencing was performed on peripheral blood, taken in the third trimester of pregnancy. The chain couples TRBV19 to TRBJ1-5, with D possibly TRBD1 on 6 matching bases. The CDR3 DNA reads TGTGCCAGTAGTATAGGTTCAGGGGGCAATCAGCCCCAGCATTTT. Amino acid sequence: CASSIGSGGNQPQHF. Full variable domain (missing parts from reference TRBV19 and TRBJ1-5): DGGITQSPKYLFRKEGQNVTLSCEQNLNHDAMYWYRQDPGQGLRLIYYSQIVNDFQKGDIAEGYSVSREKKESFPLTVTSAQKNPTAFYLCASSIGSGGNQPQHFGDGTRLSIL.